What follows are 30 T cell receptor beta chains derived from one specimen sequenced in a study. TCRdb itself ran the 5' RACE reads through MiXCR, one entry per CDR3 protein. Here the sample spans approximately 50,000 distinct CDR3 sequences, more than 20% being singletons. Cells sorted as Tregs were CD4+, CD25+ and CD127-/low. The sequencing sample was made of tumor-infiltrating Tregs sorted from the breast tumor. Every receptor here comes from a female donor with breast cancer.

Concerning this clonotype: The limits of the CDR3 on the DNA are not certain, so only TCRdb's listed CDR3 is given. This chain uses TRBV5-4 with TRBJ2-1. CDR1 is SGHNT and CDR2 is YYREEE in the germline V gene (reference sequence). The CDR3 numbers 11 amino acids, ends counted. CDR3 protein: CASSSSSEQFF.

V and J are TRBV11-2 and TRBJ1-2; no clear D. Per the germline V gene, CDR1 is SGHAT and CDR2 is FQNNGV. The ends were cut back, 4 bases at V and 2 bases at J, with 5 bases in the middle. The CDR3 is 12 residues long. CDR3 amino acids: CASSSHNYGYTF. The CDR3 bases are TGTGCCAGCAGCTCCCACAACTATGGCTACACCTTC.

In its sample, this clonotype was seen many times. This rearrangement joins TRBV7-9 to TRBJ1-5; 10 bases are shared with TRBD1. CDR1 is SEHNR and CDR2 is FQNEAQ in the germline V gene (reference sequence). V lost 5 bases, J lost 3 bases, and 4 bases stayed unmatched. The CDR3 is 15 amino acids. This CDR3 is CASSGGTGANQPQHF. CDR3 coding DNA: TGTGCCAGCAGCGGTGGGACAGGGGCCAATCAGCCCCAGCATTTT.

The V gene is TRBV9, the J gene TRBJ2-2; 13 bases match TRBD2. The J segment lost 7 bases and the V segment lost 3 bases, leaving 0 bases of the junction unmatched. The germline V gene has CDR1 SGDLS and CDR2 YYNGEE. This CDR3 comprises 14 residues. CDR3 DNA: TGTGCCAGCAGCGGACTAGCGGGAGGCGGGGAGCTGTTTTTT. Amino acid sequence: CASSGLAGGGELFF.

This chain links TRBV7-2 with TRBJ2-6, with TRBD2 matching over 7 bases. Trimming at V came to 8 bases and at J to 0 bases, leaving 10 bases not matched to a gene. CDR3 length: 17 amino acids. Germline V gene lookup returns CDR1 SGHTA and CDR2 FQGNSA. The CDR3 sequence: CASGIAGGHSGANVLTF. Here the CDR3 DNA reads TGTGCCAGCGGGATAGCGGGTGGCCACTCTGGGGCCAACGTCCTGACTTTC.

This clonotype has ten or more counts. This rearrangement joins TRBV12-3 or TRBV12-4 to TRBJ1-2; D not certain. CDR3 length: 15 residues. V lost 5 bases and J lost 0, with 13 bases in between. This chain's CDR3 is CASSITVTANYGYTF. The CDR3 bases are TGTGCCAGCAGTATTACCGTAACAGCTAACTATGGCTACACCTTC.

The J gene is TRBJ2-7, the V gene TRBV6-6, with 8 positions matching TRBD1. Germline V lookup: CDR1 MNHNY, CDR2 SVGAGI (reference sequence). Trimming took 6 bases from V and 2 from J; bases not matched to a gene: 9. This CDR3 region has 15 residues. CDR3 sequence: CASSSRDRSTYEQYF. DNA for the CDR3: TGTGCCAGCAGCTCCCGGGACAGGAGCACCTACGAGCAGTACTTC.

The CDR3 bases are TGTGCCAGCAGTTACGGGACAGGGGGCCAATCCTCGAAAGCTTTCTTT. It encodes CASSYGTGGQSSKAFF. The gene calls are TRBV6-5 and TRBJ1-1, with 12 nucleotides matching TRBD1. This CDR3 comprises 16 residues. The germline gives CDR1 MNHEY, CDR2 SVGAGI. With 2 bases clipped from V and 9 bases from J, the junction kept 10 bases outside the gene matches.

The J gene is TRBJ2-5, the V gene TRBV6-6; D is ambiguous. Deletions cut 11 bases from V and 2 bases from J, with 12 bases between. Germline V gene sequence: CDR1 MNHNY, CDR2 SVGAGI (reference sequence). The CDR3 totals 12 residues. The CDR3 DNA is TGTGCCTCTCGGGCTAGACAAGAGACCCAGTACTTC. Translation: CASRARQETQYF.

This chain uses TRBV28 with TRBJ1-2; a weak D match, TRBD1 (6 bases). The CDR3 is 13 amino acids. Germline CDR1 and CDR2: MDHEN and SYDVKM. Trimming removed 8 bases from V and 6 bases from J, with 16 bases in between. The CDR3 sequence is CASVKGGFNGYTF. CDR3 DNA sequence: TGTGCCAGCGTAAAAGGGGGATTCAATGGCTACACCTTC.

This clonotype was detected a few times. This chain uses TRBV7-3 with TRBJ2-3; D is ambiguous. Trimming took off 2 bases at V and 0 bases at J, with 12 bases between the two ends. The length of the CDR3 is 16 residues. Germline V gene lookup returns CDR1 SGHTA and CDR2 FQGTGA. In DNA, the CDR3 is TGTGCCAGCAGCTTAGTAGTCCTCTCTAGCACAGATACGCAGTATTTT. Residues: CASSLVVLSSTDTQYF. Full variable domain (missing parts from reference TRBV7-3 and TRBJ2-3): GAGVSQTPSNKVTEKGKYVELRCDPISGHTALYWYRQSLGQGPEFLIYFQGTGAADDSGLPNDRFFAVRPEGSVSTLKIQRTERGDSAVYLCASSLVVLSSTDTQYFGPGTRLTVL.

This clonotype came up many times. The chain uses TRBV12-5 and TRBJ1-5; the D is unclear. The CDR3 has 13 amino acids. Germline CDR1 LGHNT, CDR2 FRNRAP. The V gene lost 3 bases and the J gene lost 5 bases, with 8 bases spanning the gap. The CDR3 DNA is TGTGCTAGTGGTTTCTTAAGGGATCAGCCCCAGCATTTT. It translates to CASGFLRDQPQHF.

J is TRBJ1-1 and V is TRBV20-1, with D possibly TRBD1 on 5 matching bases. The germline V gene has CDR1 DFQATT and CDR2 SNEGSKA (reference sequence). This CDR3 comprises 15 residues. Trimming removed 3 bases at V and 5 bases at J, with 19 bases between. This CDR3 is CSASGSDRFRTEAFF. The DNA of the CDR3 is TGCAGTGCTAGTGGTTCCGACAGATTTCGGACTGAAGCTTTCTTT.

This clonotype has ten or more counts. The chain is built from TRBV5-1 and TRBJ2-1; 7 nucleotides align to TRBD2. V gave up 2 bases and J gave up 12 bases; unmatched junction bases: 8. Germline CDR1 reads SGHRS; CDR2 reads YFSETQ. This CDR3 comprises 13 residues. DNA for the CDR3: TGCGCCAGCAGCTTTCGCGGGAGAGTTCGGCAGTTCTTC. Translating it yields CASSFRGRVRQFF. Based on the CDR3 plus reference TRBV5-1 and TRBJ2-1, the full variable domain is KAGVTQTPRYLIKTRGQQVTLSCSPISGHRSVSWYQQTPGQGLQFLFEYFSETQRNKGNFPGRFSGRQFSNSRSEMNVSTLELGDSALYLCASSFRGRVRQFFGPGTRLTVL.

The sample holds many counts of this clonotype. This chain joins TRBV7-2 and TRBJ2-7, with 8 bases aligning to TRBD1. The CDR3 loop spans 12 amino acids. Germline CDR1 reads SGHTA; CDR2 reads FQGNSA. V trimming: 9 bases; J trimming: 6 bases; junction bases outside the gene matches: 7. For the CDR3, the DNA is TGTGCCAGTGGACAGGGAATGGGCGAGCAGTACTTC. This gives the protein CASGQGMGEQYF.

This clonotype appeared a few times. The V gene is TRBV20-1, the J gene TRBJ2-5, with D perhaps TRBD2 (5 bases). Trimming removed 3 bases from V and 2 bases from J, with 7 bases in between. Germline assignment: CDR1 DFQATT and CDR2 SNEGSKA (reference sequence). There are 12 residues in the CDR3. CDR3 amino acids: CSASREQETQYF. The CDR3 DNA reads as TGCAGTGCTAGTAGGGAGCAAGAGACCCAGTACTTC.

This clonotype has more than one count but fewer than ten. This could be a read error, since a much larger clone is one nucleotide away. This chain uses TRBV7-2 with TRBJ1-1, with D perhaps matching TRBD1 (5 bases). Germline assignment: CDR1 SGHTA and CDR2 FQGNSA. This CDR3 has 15 residues. Here the CDR3 reads CASSVAPGRGTEACF. CDR3 nucleotides: TGTGCCAGCAGCGTCGCACCCGGTCGGGGGACTGAAGCTTGCTTT. Full variable domain (remainder filled in from reference TRBV7-2 and TRBJ1-1): GAGVSQSPSNKVTEKGKDVELRCDPISGHTALYWYRQSLGQGLEFLIYFQGNSAPDKSGLPSDRFSAERTGGSVSTLTIQRTQQEDSAVYLCASSVAPGRGTEACFGQGTRLTVV.

CDR3 loop: CASSFSSYEQYF. CDR3 in DNA: TGTGCCAGCAGTTTCAGCTCCTACGAGCAGTACTTC. The chain carries TRBV6-2 or TRBV6-3 and TRBJ2-7, with D uncertain. The V gene lost 4 bases and the J gene lost 0 bases, with 4 bases spanning the gap. This CDR3 is 12 amino acids long. CDR1 and CDR2 (germline): MNHEY, SVGEGT.

This clonotype turned up a few times. The rearrangement uses TRBV5-1 and TRBJ1-2; D gene unclear. The V and J ends lost 2 bases and 6 bases respectively, with 14 bases between them. CDR1 and CDR2 from the germline V gene are SGHRS and YFSETQ. This CDR3 comprises 14 residues. The CDR3 here is CASSLAGYEDGYTF. The CDR3 DNA follows: TGCGCCAGCAGCTTAGCCGGGTATGAGGATGGCTACACCTTC.

The CDR3 region has the DNA TGTGCCAGCAGTGAAGCGCGGCAGGGCACCGGGGAGCTGTTTTTT. It codes for CASSEARQGTGELFF. The rearrangement joins TRBV2 to TRBJ2-2, with a possible D match to TRBD1 (5 bases). This CDR3 is built from 15 residues. The ends were cut back, 0 bases at V and 4 bases at J, with 9 bases in the middle. CDR1 and CDR2 from the germline V gene are SNHLY and FYNNEI.

This clonotype has a single count. The junction and the germline gene differ at one end; a read error may be behind it. This rearrangement joins TRBV5-4 to TRBJ2-6, with D uncertain. The germline V gene has CDR1 SGHNT and CDR2 YYREEE (reference sequence). This CDR3 region has 14 residues. Written as DNA, the CDR3 is TGTGCCAACAGCTTCGACTCTGGGGCCAACGTCCTGACTTTC. Residues: CANSFDSGANVLTF. Complete variable domain (other parts from reference TRBV5-4 and TRBJ2-6): ETGVTQSPTHLIKTRGQQVTLRCSSQSGHNTVSWYQQALGQGPQFIFQYYREEENGRGNFPPRFSGLQFPNYSSELNVNALELDDSALYLCANSFDSGANVLTFGAGSRLTVL.

There are many counts of this clonotype. The chain carries TRBV11-2 and TRBJ1-4, with 9 nucleotides matching TRBD1. The CDR3 extends over 14 amino acids. V shed 4 bases and J 12 bases; nucleotides not matched to a gene: 9. Germline V CDR1 and CDR2: SGHAT, FQNNGV. The CDR3 spells CASSSPGQGGELFF. CDR3 nucleotides: TGTGCCAGCAGCTCGCCGGGACAGGGAGGTGAACTGTTTTTT. The whole variable domain, filled in from reference TRBV11-2 and TRBJ1-4, reads EAGVAQSPRYKIIEKRQSVAFWCNPISGHATLYWYQQILGQGPKLLIQFQNNGVVDDSQLPKDRFSAERLKGVDSTLKIQPAKLEDSAVYLCASSSPGQGGELFFGSGTQLSVL.

A few counts support this clonotype. The V gene is TRBV5-1, the J gene TRBJ2-5; the D is unclear. CDR1 and CDR2 from the germline V gene are SGHRS and YFSETQ. The CDR3 has 14 amino acids. V lost 4 bases to trimming and J lost 2 bases, with 12 bases between them. CDR3 protein: CASSLGNGQETQYF. The CDR3 DNA reads as TGCGCCAGCAGCCTGGGCAACGGGCAAGAGACCCAGTACTTC.

This clonotype was found a few times. The V gene is TRBV5-1, the J gene TRBJ2-3; 14 bases map to TRBD2. With V trimmed by 0 bases and J by 2 bases, 2 bases remained unmatched. The CDR3 has 17 amino acids. Germline lookup yields CDR1 SGHRS and CDR2 YFSETQ. The CDR3 is CASSLATSGRVTDTQYF. CDR3 sequence (DNA): TGCGCCAGCAGCTTGGCGACTAGCGGGAGGGTCACAGATACGCAGTATTTT.

The chain employs TRBV4-2 and TRBJ2-1; 13 bases agree with TRBD2. The CDR3 extends over 15 amino acids. Germline V gene sequence: CDR1 LGHNA, CDR2 YNFKEQ. J gave up 14 bases and V 4 bases, and 11 bases lay outside the gene matches. The CDR3 protein is CASSPFSGLAGEKFF. CDR3 nucleotide sequence: TGTGCCAGCAGCCCGTTCTCCGGACTAGCGGGAGAGAAGTTCTTC.

As for this clonotype: Just one base apart from a much larger clone, this may be a read error. This is likely a read error, given that the CDR3 carries no conserved phenylalanine or tryptophan at its end. J is TRBJ1-1 and V is TRBV6-1, with unresolved D. V shed 5 bases and J shed 2 bases, with 12 bases lying between them. This CDR3 region has 14 residues. Germline-derived CDR1 and CDR2 are MNHNS and SASEGT. CDR3 loop: CASSTHVLNTEAFL. CDR3 sequence (DNA): TGTGCCAGCAGTACCCACGTACTCAACACTGAAGCTTTCCTT.

This clonotype has a handful of counts. This sequence joins TRBV7-8 and TRBJ2-7; 9 positions match TRBD1. This CDR3 is 14 amino acids long. The junction had 3 bases not matched to a gene; V was cut back by 4 bases and J by 2 bases. Per germline, CDR1 SGHVS and CDR2 FQNEAQ. The CDR3 sequence is CASSSGTGTYEQYF. The CDR3 coding sequence is TGTGCCAGCAGCTCCGGGACAGGGACCTACGAGCAGTACTTC.

This chain links TRBV14 with TRBJ1-1, with a weak D call TRBD1 (5 bases). The CDR3 length is 20 residues. The V gene's germline CDR1 is SGHDN and CDR2 FVKESK. V was pared by 0 bases and J by 2 bases, with 25 bases between. The CDR3 loop reads CASSQDEFPDSLWGNTEAFF. The CDR3, as DNA: TGTGCCAGCAGCCAAGATGAATTCCCAGACAGCCTATGGGGTAACACTGAAGCTTTCTTT.

By sample fraction, this clonotype is medium-sized. The chain employs TRBV10-3 and TRBJ2-5; tentatively, D is TRBD1 (6 bases). Germline lookup yields CDR1 ENHRY and CDR2 SYGVKD. This CDR3 region has 12 residues. V was clipped by 11 bases and J by 2 bases, with 12 bases between them. CDR3 nucleotides: TGTGCCTCGAAGGGGGAACAAGAGACCCAGTACTTC. Translation: CASKGEQETQYF.

The chain carries TRBV12-3 or TRBV12-4 and TRBJ1-1, with D hard to call. V shed 5 bases and J shed 1 base, with 11 bases lying between them. The CDR3 is 14 amino acids. CDR3 DNA sequence: TGTGCCAGCAGTCACCCAGGTGGGAACACTGAAGCTTTCTTT. Translating it yields CASSHPGGNTEAFF.